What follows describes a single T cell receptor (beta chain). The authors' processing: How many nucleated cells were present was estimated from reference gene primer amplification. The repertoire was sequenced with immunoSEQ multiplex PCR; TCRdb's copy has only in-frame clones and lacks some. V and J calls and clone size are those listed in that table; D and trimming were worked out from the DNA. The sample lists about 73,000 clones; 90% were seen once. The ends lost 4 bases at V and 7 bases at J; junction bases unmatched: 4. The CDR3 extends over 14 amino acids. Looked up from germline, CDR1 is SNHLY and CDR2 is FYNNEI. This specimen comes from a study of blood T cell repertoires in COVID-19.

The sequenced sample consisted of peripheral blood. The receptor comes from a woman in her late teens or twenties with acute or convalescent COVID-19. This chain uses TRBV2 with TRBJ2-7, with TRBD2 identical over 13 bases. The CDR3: CASSVLAGGTEQYF. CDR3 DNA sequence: TGTGCCAGCAGTGTACTAGCGGGAGGGACTGAGCAGTACTTC.